This paragraph reports one T cell receptor (beta chain). The antigen remains unidentified. Following autologous stem cell transplantation, relapse occurred in every patient, and exposure to brentuximab vedotin varied. The data derive from a study of PD-1 blockade in classical Hodgkin lymphoma. Study summary: Patients were dosed intravenously with nivolumab at 3 mg/kg every 2 weeks.

Study-level findings and limits: The drivers behind the repertoire differences, possibly disease activity or prior therapy, remain undefined. The diversity seen at baseline in complete responders resembled that of newly diagnosed patients. Reports indicated that newly diagnosed patients had lower baseline TCR diversity than healthy donors did.

Germline CDR1 and CDR2: MGHRA and YSYEKL. Between the trimmed V and J ends, which lost 4 bases and 4 bases, there was a span of 18 bases. CDR3 length: 16 residues. The method was immunoSEQ multiplex PCR; TCRdb's version includes in-frame clones alone and lacks a portion of them. This repertoire shows about 24,000 clones, 69% found once; its top ten account for approximately 3.4%. The chain employs TRBV4-1 and TRBJ2-3, with D possibly being TRBD2 (5 bases). Material: peripheral blood mononuclear cells (PBMCs), obtained at baseline. This clonotype was obtained from a human donor with classical Hodgkin lymphoma. The CDR3 region is CASSPLAGIVSDTQYF. CDR3 nucleotides: TGCGCCAGCAGCCCTCTAGCCGGGATTGTCTCAGATACGCAGTATTTT.